This TCR beta chain was retrieved from a study of T-cell memory formation after mild COVID-19. Study-wide background: Clusters of TCRs were largely donor specific.

The CDR3 has 18 residues. Germline loops: CDR1 MNHEY, CDR2 SMNVEV (reference sequence). V dropped 5 bases and J dropped 2; count of bases not matched to a gene: 17. Study-wide results and limits: The authors left the SARS-CoV-2 specificity of second-wave clones peaking on day 37 unconfirmed. That cross-reactive memory joined was suggested by some responding clones appearing in pre-infection memory.

A note on this clonotype: The target antigen is unknown.

Constant-segment primers were used for 5'RACE, and the resulting TCR alpha and TCR beta cDNA libraries carried sample barcodes and UMIs. TCRdb redid the calling of the 5' RACE reads with MiXCR, one entry per CDR3 protein. The table has 120,000 or so distinct CDR3 sequences, roughly 6% seen once. The clonotype comes from an adult woman who had mild COVID-19 (a few samples of this study predate the infection). Cell type and time point are not known. Source material: PBMCs or a T cell subset sorted from them (not recorded which). The rearrangement joins TRBV27 to TRBJ2-5, with TRBD2 matching 7 bases. The CDR3 sequence is CASSPWFSPTRGQETQYF. CDR3 in DNA: TGTGCCAGCAGTCCTTGGTTTTCGCCGACGCGGGGGCAAGAGACCCAGTACTTC.